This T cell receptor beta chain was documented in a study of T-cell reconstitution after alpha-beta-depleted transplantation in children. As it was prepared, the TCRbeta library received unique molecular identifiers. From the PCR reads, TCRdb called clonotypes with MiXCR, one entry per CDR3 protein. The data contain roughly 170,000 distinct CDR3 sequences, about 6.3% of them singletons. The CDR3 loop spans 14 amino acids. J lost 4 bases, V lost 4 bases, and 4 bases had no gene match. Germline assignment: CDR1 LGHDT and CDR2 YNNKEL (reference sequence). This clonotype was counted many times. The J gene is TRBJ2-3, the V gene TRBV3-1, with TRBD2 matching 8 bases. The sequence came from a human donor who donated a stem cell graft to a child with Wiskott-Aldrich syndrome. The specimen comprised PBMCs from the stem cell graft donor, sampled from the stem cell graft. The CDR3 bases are TGTGCCAGCAGCCTCCGGGAGGGCGCAGATACGCAGTATTTT. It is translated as CASSLREGADTQYF.